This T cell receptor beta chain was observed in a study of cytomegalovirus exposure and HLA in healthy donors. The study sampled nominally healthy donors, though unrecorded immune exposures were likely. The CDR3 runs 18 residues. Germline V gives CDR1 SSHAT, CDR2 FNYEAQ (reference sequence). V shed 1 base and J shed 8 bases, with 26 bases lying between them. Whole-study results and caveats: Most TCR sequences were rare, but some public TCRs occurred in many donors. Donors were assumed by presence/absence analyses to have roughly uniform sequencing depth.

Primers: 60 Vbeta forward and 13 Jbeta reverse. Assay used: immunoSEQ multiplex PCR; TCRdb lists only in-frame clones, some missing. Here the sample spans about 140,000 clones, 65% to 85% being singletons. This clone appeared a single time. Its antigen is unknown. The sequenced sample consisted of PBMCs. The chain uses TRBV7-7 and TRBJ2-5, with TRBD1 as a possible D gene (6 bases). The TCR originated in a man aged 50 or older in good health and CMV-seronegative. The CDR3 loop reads CASSLGSRTGTTKRTQYF. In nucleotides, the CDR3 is TGTGCCAGCAGCTTAGGCAGTAGAACAGGGACCACCAAGAGAACCCAGTACTTC.